The sample holds a few counts of the clone carrying this T cell receptor (beta chain). Each and every patient relapsed after autologous stem cell transplantation, and patients got differing brentuximab vedotin exposure. The repertoire was sequenced with immunoSEQ multiplex PCR; TCRdb's copy has only in-frame clones and lacks some. The table records about 27,000 clones, about four fifths of them present only once. The data were obtained in a study of PD-1 blockade in classical Hodgkin lymphoma. Germline assignment: CDR1 KGHSH and CDR2 LQKENI. V lost 1 base, J lost 1 base, and 6 bases stayed unmatched. The CDR3 has 18 amino acids.

The sequence derives from a human donor with classical Hodgkin lymphoma. The specimen was peripheral blood mononuclear cells (PBMCs), collected before the second cycle of nivolumab. The chain has TRBV18 and TRBJ2-6, with 8 bases that match TRBD1. The CDR3 DNA reads as TGTGCCAGCTCACCACTCGGGACAGGACGGTCTGGGGCCAACGTCCTGACTTTC. Amino acid sequence: CASSPLGTGRSGANVLTF. The full variable domain, with the rest looked up from reference TRBV18 and TRBJ2-6, is NAGVMQNPRHLVRRRGQEARLRCSPMKGHSHVYWYRQLPEEGLKFMVYLQKENIIDESGMPKERFSAEFPKEGPSILRIQQVVRGDSAAYFCASSPLGTGRSGANVLTFGAGSRLTVL.